Following are 30 T cell receptor beta chains from one sample sequenced in a study of blood T cells in healthy people across ages. Combining a sample-barcoded 5' primer with a J-beta primer mix, a second PCR ran for roughly 6 to 12 cycles. MiXCR was run by TCRdb on the 5' RACE reads, yielding one entry per CDR3 protein. The table records approximately 1,700,000 distinct CDR3 sequences, about two fifths of them present only once. The sequencing sample was made of blood. Receptors originate from a human donor in good health.

This chain joins TRBV5-4 and TRBJ2-1; 12 bases line up with TRBD2. This CDR3 has 16 residues. V shed 1 base, J shed 2 bases, and the junction held 1 base outside the gene matches. Germline-derived CDR1 and CDR2 are SGHNT and YYREEE (reference sequence). CDR3 in DNA: TGTGCCAGCAGCTTGTGGACTAGCGGGACCTACAATGAGCAGTTCTTC. Amino acids: CASSLWTSGTYNEQFF.

The gene calls are TRBV5-5 and TRBJ2-7; D ambiguous. The CDR3 consists of 14 residues. Trimming cost V 0 bases and J 0 bases, with 7 bases left between them. The V gene's germline CDR1 is SGHKS and CDR2 YYEKEE (reference sequence). CDR3 loop: CASSLDVPSYEQYF. The CDR3 nucleotides are TGTGCCAGCAGCTTGGATGTCCCCTCCTACGAGCAGTACTTC.

In this sample, this clonotype turned up a few times. Here the CDR3 DNA reads TGTGCCAGCAGTTGGGACAGCTATTCACCCCTCCACTTT. Translation: CASSWDSYSPLHF. This sequence joins TRBV6-2 or TRBV6-3 and TRBJ1-6; 7 nucleotides match TRBD1. This CDR3 spans 13 amino acids. Germline V CDR1 and CDR2: MNHEY, SVGEGT. V trimming: 4 bases; J trimming: 8 bases; junction bases outside the gene matches: 2.

The V gene is TRBV24-1, the J gene TRBJ2-1, with D unresolved. There are 14 residues in the CDR3. The V gene's germline CDR1 is KGHDR and CDR2 SFDVKD. V was trimmed by 3 bases and J by 0 bases, leaving 5 bases between them. The CDR3: CATSDTSSYNEQFF. Here the CDR3 DNA reads TGTGCCACCAGTGATACGAGCTCCTACAATGAGCAGTTCTTC.

This clonotype has just one count. The chain recombines TRBV5-6 with TRBJ1-2, with 8 bases matching TRBD1. Unmatched junction bases numbered 9, after V lost 3 bases and J lost 8 bases. Per the germline V gene, CDR1 is SGHDT and CDR2 is YYEEEE. The CDR3 has 14 residues. CDR3 nucleotides: TGTGCCAGCAGCTGGGTGGGACAGGACGGCGGCTACACCTTC. Its translation is CASSWVGQDGGYTF.

The rearrangement joins TRBV7-8 to TRBJ2-5; 14 positions match TRBD2. The CDR3 extends over 17 amino acids. V dropped 2 bases and J dropped 7; count of bases not matched to a gene: 9. The germline gives CDR1 SGHVS, CDR2 FQNEAQ. CDR3 residues: CASSLRRLAGGPGTQYF. DNA for the CDR3: TGTGCCAGCAGCTTACGCAGACTAGCGGGGGGGCCGGGGACCCAGTACTTC.

The rearrangement links TRBV14 to TRBJ1-2; D gene ambiguous. Germline values: CDR1 SGHDN, CDR2 FVKESK. The CDR3 length is 13 residues. Trimming stripped 6 bases from V and 0 bases from J, with 8 bases between. The CDR3 DNA follows: TGTGCCAGCAGGAACACTACTAACTATGGCTACACCTTC. This sequence encodes CASRNTTNYGYTF.

This CDR3 reads CASCRLNSPLHF. CDR3 coding DNA: TGTGCCAGCTGCAGGTTAAATTCACCCCTCCACTTT. The chain uses TRBV28 and TRBJ1-6; D is ambiguous. Germline loops: CDR1 MDHEN, CDR2 SYDVKM. The CDR3 extends over 12 amino acids. V was cut by 8 bases and J by 7 bases, with 9 bases left in between. Drawing the rest from reference TRBV28 and TRBJ1-6, the complete variable domain is DVKVTQSSRYLVKRTGEKVFLECVQDMDHENMFWYRQDPGLGLRLIYFSYDVKMKEKGDIPEGYSVSREKKERFSLILESASTNQTSMYLCASCRLNSPLHFGNGTRLTVT.

V usage is TRBV29-1 and J usage is TRBJ1-4; D is undetermined. Per germline, CDR1 SQVTM and CDR2 ANQGSEA. V was pared by 4 bases and J by 7 bases, with 10 bases between. CDR3 size: 12 residues. The CDR3 coding sequence is TGCAGCGTTGCACGCCGGGGTGAAAAACTGTTTTTT. Its protein is CSVARRGEKLFF.

This clonotype has more than one count but fewer than ten. The J gene is TRBJ2-7, the V gene TRBV6-1; tentatively, D is TRBD2 (5 bases). Germline values: CDR1 MNHNS, CDR2 SASEGT. V was shortened by 1 base and J by 3 bases, with 10 bases between the two germline ends. This CDR3 has 14 amino acids. CDR3 DNA sequence: TGTGCCAGCAGTGAAGGAGGGCAGCTCTACGAGCAGTACTTC. Translation gives CASSEGGQLYEQYF.

The chain carries TRBV20-1 and TRBJ1-4; D unclear. Per the germline V gene, CDR1 is DFQATT and CDR2 is SNEGSKA (reference sequence). The CDR3 is 16 amino acids. V was clipped by 3 bases and J by 8 bases, with 22 bases between them. The CDR3 region is CSARTRSGPLGEKLFF. The CDR3 bases are TGCAGTGCTAGGACGCGGTCGGGTCCCCTGGGGGAAAAACTGTTTTTT.

This rearrangement joins TRBV5-6 to TRBJ2-1; 7 nucleotides align to TRBD1. Germline V gene lookup returns CDR1 SGHDT and CDR2 YYEEEE. The trim removed 0 bases at V and 12 bases at J, leaving 6 bases unmatched. The CDR3 is 13 amino acids. CDR3 protein: CASSLGTGWAQFF. CDR3 DNA sequence: TGTGCCAGCAGCTTGGGGACAGGTTGGGCGCAGTTCTTC.

This clonotype was recorded at least ten times. This chain uses TRBV29-1 with TRBJ2-1; D is unclear. CDR1 and CDR2 from the germline V gene are SQVTM and ANQGSEA. This CDR3 is built from 9 residues. V lost 6 bases, J lost 8 bases, and 5 bases lay in between. Written as DNA, the CDR3 is TGCAGCGTGTACTATGAGCAGTTCTTC. As protein: CSVYYEQFF.

Concerning this clonotype itself: A much more abundant neighbour one base away suggests this may be a read error. CDR3 sequence (DNA): TGTGCCAACAGCTTAGTGGTCCGCACAGATACGCAGTATTTT. Amino acids: CANSLVVRTDTQYF. The J gene is TRBJ2-3, the V gene TRBV7-2; D is unclear. The V gene's germline CDR1 is SGHTA and CDR2 FQGNSA. The CDR3 has 14 amino acids.

This clonotype has only one observation. At one boundary the junction diverges from the germline segment, which might be a read error. This chain uses TRBV4-3 with TRBJ1-2; 7 bases fit TRBD1. CDR3 size: 14 residues. The germline V gene encodes CDR1 LGHNA and CDR2 YSLEER. CDR3 sequence (DNA): TGCGCCAACAGCCACCTGGACAGGAACTATGGCTACACCTTC. Translation: CANSHLDRNYGYTF.

The rearrangement joins TRBV6-4 to TRBJ2-2; D possibly corresponds to TRBD1 (6 bases). Trimming stripped 7 bases from V and 3 bases from J, with 15 bases between. The CDR3 extends over 15 amino acids. CDR1 and CDR2 from the germline V gene are MRHNA and SNTAGT. CDR3 residues: CASTSEAGDTGELFF. The DNA for the CDR3 is TGTGCCAGCACCTCCGAGGCAGGGGACACCGGGGAGCTGTTTTTT.

The sample holds a few counts of this clonotype. The rearrangement joins TRBV12-3 or TRBV12-4 to TRBJ2-7; no clear D gene. V was pared by 8 bases and J by 4 bases, with 6 bases between. This CDR3 spans 10 amino acids. Here the CDR3 DNA reads TGTGCCAGCGGCAGATACGAGCAGTACTTC. Translating it yields CASGRYEQYF.

This clonotype showed up just once. The rearrangement uses TRBV25-1 and TRBJ1-2, with D uncertain. Germline lookup yields CDR1 MGHDK and CDR2 SYGVNS. The V end lost 0 bases, the J end lost 6 bases, and 14 bases lay between the germline ends. This CDR3 has 15 residues. The CDR3 sequence is CASSEYNGPRDGYTF. DNA of the CDR3: TGTGCCAGCAGTGAATATAACGGACCTAGGGATGGCTACACCTTC.

The genes are TRBV5-1 and TRBJ2-7, with 7 bases fitting TRBD2. J lost 2 bases, V lost 0 bases, and 5 bases had no gene match. Germline CDR1 SGHRS, CDR2 YFSETQ. This CDR3 comprises 15 residues. The CDR3 loop is CASSLVGGVTYEQYF. CDR3 bases: TGCGCCAGCAGCTTGGTTGGGGGGGTAACCTACGAGCAGTACTTC.

This clonotype was seen only a few times. The rearrangement links TRBV12-3 or TRBV12-4 to TRBJ2-2, with a possible D match to TRBD1 (6 bases). This CDR3 region has 15 residues. V was trimmed by 7 bases and J by 2 bases, leaving 14 bases between them. This CDR3 reads CASKSNRDNTGELFF. The CDR3 bases are TGTGCCAGCAAGTCTAACAGGGACAACACCGGGGAGCTGTTTTTT.

This clonotype was recorded a few times. V usage is TRBV6-2 or TRBV6-3 and J usage is TRBJ2-5; tentatively, D is TRBD2 (6 bases). CDR3 length: 14 residues. Trimming stripped 1 base from V and 2 bases from J, with 8 bases between. Per germline, CDR1 MNHEY and CDR2 SVGEGT. As DNA, the CDR3 is TGTGCCAGCAGTTACTACGGAGGGCAAGAGACCCAGTACTTC. Its protein product is CASSYYGGQETQYF.

The chain joins TRBV12-5 to TRBJ2-7; D not certain. Per the germline V gene, CDR1 is LGHNT and CDR2 is FRNRAP. The CDR3 has 12 residues. CDR3 nucleotide sequence: TGTGCCCACGAAAGCAACTCCTACGAGCAGTACTTC. Translation: CAHESNSYEQYF.

There are many counts of this clonotype. The V gene is TRBV4-3, the J gene TRBJ2-4; D possibly corresponds to TRBD1 (6 bases). The J call may not be correct, given that the DNA end is closer to TRBJ2-7. This CDR3 is 16 amino acids long. Looked up from germline, CDR1 is LGHNA and CDR2 is YSLEER. CDR3 DNA: TGCGCCAGCAGCCAAGACCCCCGGGACACCTACAACGAGCAGTACTTC. Translated, it gives CASSQDPRDTYNEQYF.

This clonotype came up a few times. This sequence joins TRBV5-4 and TRBJ2-5; TRBD2 matches 13 bases. Germline V CDR1 and CDR2: SGHNT, YYREEE (reference sequence). The CDR3 loop spans 17 amino acids. Trimming cost V 4 bases and J 1 base; bases outside gene matches: 7. The DNA for the CDR3 is TGTGCCAGCAGCCGAAGGACTAGCGGGGGCTTCCAAGAGACCCAGTACTTC. Translated: CASSRRTSGGFQETQYF.

This chain connects TRBV20-1 to TRBJ2-5, with D unclear. The V gene lost 0 bases and the J gene lost 3 bases, with 17 bases spanning the gap. The CDR3 is 16 amino acids. CDR1 DFQATT and CDR2 SNEGSKA come from the germline V gene (reference sequence). The CDR3 DNA is TGCAGTGCTAGAGATGACCGGCGAGACTTAAAAGAGACCCAGTACTTC. As protein: CSARDDRRDLKETQYF.

This clonotype has more than one count but fewer than ten. V gene TRBV28 combines with J gene TRBJ2-1, with TRBD1 matching over 12 bases. CDR3 size: 19 residues. Germline V gene sequence: CDR1 MDHEN, CDR2 SYDVKM. Unmatched junction bases numbered 12, after V lost 6 bases and J lost 0 bases. CDR3 sequence reads: CASRIIGTGGLSSYNEQFF. The DNA for the CDR3 is TGTGCCAGCAGGATCATCGGGACAGGGGGCTTGAGCTCCTACAATGAGCAGTTCTTC.

CDR3 DNA: TGTGCCAGCAGCGCCGGACAAAACAACTATGGCTACACCTTC. Amino acids: CASSAGQNNYGYTF. This chain joins TRBV9 and TRBJ1-2; possibly TRBD1 for D (5 bases). This CDR3 spans 14 amino acids. Deletions cut 3 bases from V and 2 bases from J, with 11 bases between. The V gene's germline CDR1 is SGDLS and CDR2 YYNGEE.

Here the CDR3 DNA reads TGTGCCACCAGCAGAGGATCCGGGACAGGGAAAGGGGGCTACACCTTC. Translation: CATSRGSGTGKGGYTF. The chain carries TRBV15 and TRBJ1-2; TRBD1 agrees at 9 bases. There are 16 residues in the CDR3. Per germline, CDR1 LNHNV and CDR2 YYDKDF (reference sequence). The V gene end was trimmed by 1 base and the J gene end by 8 bases; junction bases not matched to a gene: 11.

This clonotype was detected only once. The chain links TRBV29-1 to TRBJ2-3; possibly TRBD1 for D (5 bases). The CDR3 sequence is 16 residues long. V was shortened by 8 bases and J by 2 bases, with 23 bases between the two germline ends. Germline CDR1 reads SQVTM; CDR2 reads ANQGSEA. CDR3 loop: CSQDLGTQGITDTQYF. CDR3 sequence (DNA): TGCAGCCAAGATCTAGGTACTCAGGGAATCACAGATACGCAGTATTTT.

This clonotype was seen at least ten times. The CDR3 bases are TGCAGCGTTCCGACAGGGACCCTGAACACTGAAGCTTTCTTT. Residues: CSVPTGTLNTEAFF. This chain links TRBV29-1 with TRBJ1-1; TRBD1 matches at 7 bases. CDR3 length: 14 residues. The germline V gene has CDR1 SQVTM and CDR2 ANQGSEA. Trimming cost V 5 bases and J 0 bases; bases outside gene matches: 6.